The next 5 T cell receptor beta chains were all read from a single sample in a study of vaccination and CD4 T cells after COVID-19 (dated by TCRdb to 2022 to 2024). The treatment or condition tag for this specimen amounts to: roughly 10-day PBMC culture with coronavirus spike peptide pools or control peptides (ViraFEST assay). The method was PCR. Sequencer: Illumina iSeq 100. At the Johns Hopkins FTIC core, DNA from the cultured CD4+ T cells underwent TCR sequencing with the Oncomine TCR Beta short-read assay. In TCRdb, the public reads were trimmed at Q25 with fastp and aligned with MiXCR, with productive beta chains retained. Records with the same CDR3 protein are collapsed into one entry carrying the most frequent genes and DNA. The table for this sample lists about 16,000 distinct CDR3 sequences; around 47% of them were counted only once. The top ten hold less than 5% of the sample. Their target antigens are unknown.

The sample consisted of CD4+ T cells from blood, cultured in vitro, taken before SARS-CoV-2 vaccination. These receptors originate from a human donor who had recovered from COVID-19.

This sequence joins TRBV2 and TRBJ1-5; TRBD1 agrees at 9 bases. The V and J ends lost 6 bases and 0 bases, in that order; junction bases with no gene match: 9. This CDR3 is built from 17 residues. CDR1 and CDR2 from the germline V gene are SNHLY and FYNNEI. In nucleotides, the CDR3 is TGTGCCAGCAGCCCGAATACAGGGGGCTATAGCAATCAGCCCCAGCATTTT. As protein: CASSPNTGGYSNQPQHF.

This clonotype came up a few times. This sequence joins TRBV20-1 and TRBJ2-5; 11 bases fit TRBD2. Looked up from germline, CDR1 is DFQATT and CDR2 is SNEGSKA (reference sequence). CDR3 length: 14 residues. J gave up 5 bases and V 3 bases, and 5 bases lay outside the gene matches. For the CDR3, the DNA is TGCAGTGCTAGTAGCGGGGGGGCCGCCGAGACCCAGTACTTC. Amino acids: CSASSGGAAETQYF.

This chain joins TRBV7-9 and TRBJ1-2, with 11 bases identical to TRBD1. The CDR3 covers 17 residues. Unmatched junction bases numbered 12, after V lost 4 bases and J lost 5 bases. The germline V gene encodes CDR1 SEHNR and CDR2 FQNEAQ (reference sequence). The CDR3 region is CASSSPLGGQGDYGYTF. The CDR3 DNA follows: TGTGCCAGCAGCTCCCCCCTAGGGGGACAGGGGGATTATGGCTACACCTTC.

This clonotype has more than one count but fewer than ten. The CDR3 coding sequence is TGTGCCAGCAGTTTACCCACGCTGGACAGGGGTGGCGAGCAGTACTTC. This gives the protein CASSLPTLDRGGEQYF. This chain uses TRBV28 with TRBJ2-7, with 9 bases matching TRBD1. The germline gives CDR1 MDHEN, CDR2 SYDVKM. V lost 2 bases to trimming and J lost 6 bases; unmatched junction nucleotides: 11. The CDR3 sequence is 16 residues long.

The table lists this clonotype with a few counts. The chain combines TRBV2 with TRBJ2-5, with 12 bases that match TRBD2. This CDR3 region has 19 residues. Per germline, CDR1 SNHLY and CDR2 FYNNEI. V dropped 6 bases and J dropped 4; count of bases not matched to a gene: 18. The CDR3 region is CASRVNLGLAGSGRETQYF. The CDR3 DNA follows: TGTGCCAGCAGGGTCAACCTCGGACTAGCGGGATCCGGACGAGAGACCCAGTACTTC.